The next 25 T cell receptor beta chains were all read from a single sample in a study of PD-L1 blockade in urothelial cancer. Time point specified: pretreatment peripheral blood. Using immunoSEQ multiplex PCR, the repertoire was profiled, and TCRdb retains in-frame clones only, with some absent. The sample includes some 120,000 clones, approximately 88% of them seen just once. Source: PBMCs, taken around atezolizumab (anti-PD-L1) treatment. Receptors were obtained from a man in his fifties with urothelial cancer.

V gene TRBV6-6 combines with J gene TRBJ2-7; tentatively, D is TRBD1 (5 bases). The CDR3 totals 14 residues. Germline V gene sequence: CDR1 MNHNY, CDR2 SVGAGI (reference sequence). V gave up 1 base and J gave up 2 bases, with 9 bases separating them. CDR3 region: CASSYLAGTYEQYF. Here the CDR3 DNA reads TGTGCCAGCAGTTACTTGGCAGGGACCTACGAGCAGTACTTC.

This clone has just one count. The chain carries TRBV15 and TRBJ1-1; D is unclear. The germline V and J ends were trimmed by 0 bases and 11 bases, with 10 bases remaining between them. The germline V gene has CDR1 LNHNV and CDR2 YYDKDF (reference sequence). The CDR3 loop spans 12 amino acids. CDR3 region: CATSRDLPPAFF. In DNA form, the CDR3 reads TGTGCCACCAGCAGAGACCTACCACCGGCTTTCTTT. Together with reference TRBV15 and TRBJ1-1, the CDR3 gives the full variable domain: DAMVIQNPRYQVTQFGKPVTLSCSQTLNHNVMYWYQQKSSQAPKLLFHYYDKDFNNEADTPDNFQSRRPNTSFCFLDIRSPGLGDTAMYLCATSRDLPPAFFGQGTRLTVV.

The CDR3 DNA reads TGTGCCAGCAGCTTAGCCACAGGGGGCGGAACAGATACGCAGTATTTT. This codes for CASSLATGGGTDTQYF. The chain has TRBV7-6 and TRBJ2-3; 9 nucleotides match TRBD1. CDR1 and CDR2 from the germline V gene are SGHVS and FNYEAQ. The CDR3 is 16 amino acids. Trimming cost V 0 bases and J 3 bases; bases outside gene matches: 4.

This clone was observed a single time. The chain carries TRBV4-1 and TRBJ2-1; D is possibly TRBD2 (6 bases). Germline CDR1 and CDR2: MGHRA and YSYEKL. This CDR3 region has 17 residues. With 1 base removed from V and 3 bases from J, the gap between germline ends came to 16 bases. The CDR3: CASSQGQERANYNEQFF. CDR3 sequence (DNA): TGCGCCAGCAGCCAAGGGCAAGAGCGGGCCAACTACAATGAGCAGTTCTTC.

This clone appeared a few times. The rearrangement uses TRBV7-8 and TRBJ2-7, with D hard to call. Germline assignment: CDR1 SGHVS and CDR2 FQNEAQ. Trimming took off 1 base at V and 6 bases at J, with 13 bases between the two ends. CDR3 length: 14 residues. The CDR3 DNA is TGTGCCAGCAGCTTAGGAGTGGGCCCAGCCGAGCAGTACTTC. Amino acid sequence: CASSLGVGPAEQYF.

The V call is TRBV5-1, the J call TRBJ1-4, with D possibly being TRBD1 (5 bases). Trimming shortened V by 3 bases and J by 0 bases, and 9 bases separated the two germline ends. The germline V gene has CDR1 SGHRS and CDR2 YFSETQ. This CDR3 comprises 15 residues. In nucleotides, the CDR3 is TGCGCCAGCAGCTCCCAGACAGCAACTAATGAAAAACTGTTTTTT. Protein sequence: CASSSQTATNEKLFF.

This clone has just one count. The genes are TRBV5-1 and TRBJ1-1; a possible D gene is TRBD1 (5 bases). The V gene lost 0 bases and the J gene lost 5 bases, with 17 bases spanning the gap. Looked up from germline, CDR1 is SGHRS and CDR2 is YFSETQ. This CDR3 has 16 residues. DNA for the CDR3: TGCGCCAGCAGCTTGGAACGTGGGGCAAGAGGTACTGAAGCTTTCTTT. Encoded protein: CASSLERGARGTEAFF. Drawing the rest from reference TRBV5-1 and TRBJ1-1, the complete variable domain is KAGVTQTPRYLIKTRGQQVTLSCSPISGHRSVSWYQQTPGQGLQFLFEYFSETQRNKGNFPGRFSGRQFSNSRSEMNVSTLELGDSALYLCASSLERGARGTEAFFGQGTRLTVV.

V usage is TRBV15 and J usage is TRBJ2-7; D is ambiguous. CDR3 length equals 13 residues. Between the trimmed V and J ends, which lost 0 bases and 5 bases, there was a span of 8 bases. Germline V gene lookup returns CDR1 LNHNV and CDR2 YYDKDF (reference sequence). The CDR3 DNA is TGTGCCACCAGCAGAGATCTAAAAAACGAGCAGTACTTC. Translated, it gives CATSRDLKNEQYF.

The rearrangement uses TRBV30 and TRBJ2-7; TRBD1 agrees at 7 bases. This CDR3 is 11 amino acids long. The V segment lost 5 bases and the J segment 6 bases; nucleotides outside the gene matches: 4. Germline V gene sequence: CDR1 GTSNPN, CDR2 SVGIG (reference sequence). CDR3 loop: CAWDRVGEQYF. In DNA form, the CDR3 reads TGTGCCTGGGACAGGGTCGGCGAGCAGTACTTC.

The chain carries TRBV28 and TRBJ1-4; tentative D call: TRBD1 (6 bases). Germline V gene sequence: CDR1 MDHEN, CDR2 SYDVKM. Trimming pared 3 bases from V and 7 bases from J, leaving 15 bases between. CDR3 length: 15 residues. The CDR3 reads CASSLGGGRGEKLFF. The CDR3, as DNA: TGTGCCAGCAGTTTGGGTGGGGGCAGGGGTGAAAAACTGTTTTTT.

This chain joins TRBV7-2 and TRBJ2-1; 10 bases fit TRBD2. This CDR3 is built from 15 residues. Unmatched junction bases numbered 7, after V lost 5 bases and J lost 6 bases. Germline V gene data show CDR1 as SGHTA and CDR2 as FQGNSA. The CDR3 sequence: CASSPGLAEGNEQFF. As DNA, the CDR3 is TGTGCCAGCAGCCCTGGACTAGCGGAGGGCAATGAGCAGTTCTTC.

V gene TRBV29-1 combines with J gene TRBJ2-7; 7 nucleotides align to TRBD2. The V segment lost 4 bases and the J segment 3 bases; nucleotides outside the gene matches: 6. Germline-derived CDR1 and CDR2 are SQVTM and ANQGSEA. The CDR3 spans 13 residues. The CDR3 loop reads CSVVTLADYEQYF. CDR3 nucleotides: TGCAGCGTTGTTACTCTAGCGGACTACGAGCAGTACTTC.

This clone was detected only a few times. V usage is TRBV7-3 and J usage is TRBJ2-5; D is uncertain. Looked up from germline, CDR1 is SGHTA and CDR2 is FQGTGA. The CDR3 is 14 amino acids. V was cut by 4 bases and J by 1 base, with 10 bases left in between. The CDR3 DNA follows: TGTGCCAGCAGCTATGGTGGCAGCCAAGAGACCCAGTACTTC. This translates into CASSYGGSQETQYF.

The CDR3 reads CAWSVPGQGWSEQYF. The CDR3 coding sequence is TGTGCCTGGAGTGTACCGGGACAGGGGTGGTCCGAGCAGTACTTC. J is TRBJ2-7 and V is TRBV30; 10 bases match TRBD1. The CDR3 has 15 residues. With V trimmed by 0 bases and J by 6 bases, 8 bases remained unmatched. The germline gives CDR1 GTSNPN, CDR2 SVGIG (reference sequence).

The chain links TRBV6-4 to TRBJ2-1, with TRBD1 matching 8 bases. The ends lost 4 bases at V and 0 bases at J; junction bases unmatched: 2. This CDR3 has 15 amino acids. Germline V gives CDR1 MRHNA, CDR2 SNTAGT. CDR3 residues: CASSAGTGSYNEQFF. CDR3 coding DNA: TGTGCCAGCAGTGCTGGGACAGGCTCCTACAATGAGCAGTTCTTC.

This clone was seen a few times. The chain's CDR3 is CASSEDGVSTDTQYF. The CDR3 DNA reads TGTGCCAGCAGTGAGGACGGGGTGAGCACAGATACGCAGTATTTT. The chain uses TRBV6-1 and TRBJ2-3; D is perhaps TRBD2 (5 bases). V dropped 3 bases and J dropped 0 bases, with 10 bases sitting between them. Germline V gene sequence: CDR1 MNHNS, CDR2 SASEGT. CDR3 length: 15 residues.

V and J are TRBV4-2 and TRBJ2-7; 11 nucleotides agree with TRBD2. The CDR3 sequence is 18 residues long. The germline CDR1 and CDR2 sequences are LGHNA and YNFKEQ. Losses at the gene ends were 0 bases for V and 5 bases for J; bases not matched to a gene: 12. CDR3 sequence reads: CASSQDVLAGGDQNEQYF. CDR3 nucleotide sequence: TGTGCCAGCAGCCAAGATGTGCTAGCGGGAGGAGATCAGAACGAGCAGTACTTC.

The rearrangement joins TRBV6-1 to TRBJ1-1; D possibly corresponds to TRBD1 (5 bases). V gave up 2 bases and J gave up 5 bases, with 15 bases separating them. The CDR3 spans 15 residues. CDR1 is MNHNS, CDR2 SASEGT, per germline. The CDR3: CASSELEGRGTEAFF. The DNA for the CDR3 is TGTGCCAGCAGTGAACTCGAGGGGCGGGGGACTGAAGCTTTCTTT.

V and J are TRBV2 and TRBJ1-6; 7 nucleotides agree with TRBD1. The trim removed 4 bases at V and 6 bases at J, leaving 3 bases unmatched. This CDR3 is built from 14 residues. CDR1 SNHLY and CDR2 FYNNEI come from the germline V gene. CDR3 sequence: CASSGTGVNSPLHF. CDR3 nucleotide sequence: TGTGCCAGCAGTGGCACAGGGGTTAATTCACCCCTCCACTTT.

V is TRBV7-3 and J is TRBJ2-1; the D is unclear. The CDR3 loop spans 11 amino acids. Trimming stripped 5 bases from V and 7 bases from J, with 6 bases between. Germline V gene sequence: CDR1 SGHTA, CDR2 FQGTGA. For the CDR3, the DNA is TGTGCCAGCAGCGAGAGGAATGAGCAGTTCTTC. Its protein is CASSERNEQFF.

CDR3: CATSHTGKPYNEQFF. DNA for the CDR3: TGTGCCACCAGCCACACAGGGAAACCCTACAATGAGCAGTTCTTC. The chain combines TRBV15 with TRBJ2-1; D is perhaps TRBD1 (6 bases). The germline gives CDR1 LNHNV, CDR2 YYDKDF (reference sequence). The CDR3 length is 15 residues. V dropped 5 bases and J dropped 2 bases, with 13 bases sitting between them.

The V and J genes are TRBV18 and TRBJ2-7, with 7 positions matching TRBD1. Germline V gene lookup returns CDR1 KGHSH and CDR2 LQKENI. The V gene end was trimmed by 4 bases and the J gene end by 1 base; junction bases not matched to a gene: 7. This CDR3 comprises 15 residues. CDR3 region: CASSRGQDPSYEQYF. DNA for the CDR3: TGTGCCAGCTCACGTGGACAGGACCCATCCTACGAGCAGTACTTC.

The V call is TRBV7-9, the J call TRBJ2-7; D remains ambiguous. Germline V gene sequence: CDR1 SEHNR, CDR2 FQNEAQ (reference sequence). V was clipped by 7 bases and J by 7 bases, with 11 bases between them. This CDR3 spans 11 amino acids. The CDR3 reads CASNVFGEQYF. The CDR3 coding sequence is TGTGCCAGCAACGTCTTCGGGGAGCAGTACTTC.

V usage is TRBV28 and J usage is TRBJ2-5; tentative D call: TRBD2 (6 bases). The CDR3 consists of 16 residues. V lost 2 bases and J 9 bases, leaving 22 bases between the germline ends. CDR1 and CDR2 (germline): MDHEN, SYDVKM. The CDR3 nucleotides are TGTGCCAGCAGTTTACATCCCGCGGGACTCGACAATGCCCAGTACTTC. This encodes CASSLHPAGLDNAQYF.

The J gene is TRBJ2-5, the V gene TRBV18; possibly TRBD2 for D (6 bases). This CDR3 has 14 residues. Germline assignment: CDR1 KGHSH and CDR2 LQKENI. Trimming cost V 2 bases and J 2 bases, with 9 bases left between them. Here the CDR3 DNA reads TGTGCCAGCTCACCAGATAGCGGACAAGAGACCCAGTACTTC. Its protein is CASSPDSGQETQYF.